One sample yielded the 28 T cell receptor beta chains listed below, sequenced in a study of cytomegalovirus exposure and HLA in healthy donors. Primers included in the PCR were 60 Vbeta and 13 Jbeta primers. Repertoires were generated with immunoSEQ multiplex PCR, while TCRdb's copy carries only in-frame clones and drops some. Among 90,000 or so clones listed, 80% were seen once. Sequenced input: PBMCs. Receptor source: a woman aged 50 to 60 in good health and CMV-seropositive.

The rearrangement links TRBV5-1 to TRBJ2-1; tentative D call: TRBD2 (5 bases). Germline values: CDR1 SGHRS, CDR2 YFSETQ. V lost 4 bases and J 7 bases, leaving 9 bases between the germline ends. This CDR3 has 12 amino acids. CDR3 bases: TGCGCCAGCAGCCGGGAATGGAATGAGCAGTTCTTC. As protein: CASSREWNEQFF.

The chain has TRBV5-4 and TRBJ2-3; D is possibly TRBD1 (6 bases). The CDR3 covers 15 residues. V was trimmed by 1 base and J by 4 bases, leaving 13 bases between them. CDR1 and CDR2 (germline): SGHNT, YYREEE (reference sequence). The CDR3 sequence: CASSLSGGSSDTQYF. The CDR3 coding sequence is TGTGCCAGCAGCTTGAGTGGGGGCAGCTCAGATACGCAGTATTTT.

The chain links TRBV10-1 to TRBJ1-3; perhaps TRBD1 as D (6 bases). Trimming pared 9 bases from V and 0 bases from J, leaving 12 bases between. Germline values: CDR1 WNHNN, CDR2 SYGVQD (reference sequence). The CDR3 contains 14 residues. The CDR3 here is CASSTGSSGNTIYF. The CDR3 DNA is TGCGCCAGTTCAACAGGGAGCTCTGGAAACACCATATATTTT.

The chain recombines TRBV5-4 with TRBJ2-5; perhaps TRBD1 as D (6 bases). The V end was cut by 5 bases, the J end by 1 base, with 9 bases between. The germline gives CDR1 SGHNT, CDR2 YYREEE (reference sequence). This CDR3 comprises 13 residues. The chain's CDR3 is CASRGRGQETQYF. CDR3 nucleotide sequence: TGTGCCAGCAGAGGCAGGGGCCAAGAGACCCAGTACTTC.

This chain links TRBV6-1 with TRBJ2-7; D remains unclear. The CDR3 runs 14 residues. Germline assignment: CDR1 MNHNS and CDR2 SASEGT. Trimming took 5 bases from V and 0 from J, leaving 11 bases between them. The CDR3 loop is CASSTIPSSYEQYV. CDR3 nucleotides: TGTGCCAGCAGTACTATACCGAGCTCCTACGAGCAGTACGTC.

The chain uses TRBV7-9 and TRBJ2-7; TRBD2 is a possible D gene (6 bases). Germline V gene data show CDR1 as SEHNR and CDR2 as FQNEAQ (reference sequence). V lost 3 bases, J lost 7 bases, and 13 bases lay in between. The CDR3 loop spans 13 amino acids. The CDR3 sequence is CASSFYGSDEQYV. The CDR3 coding sequence is TGTGCCAGCAGCTTTTACGGGAGTGATGAGCAGTACGTC.

For the CDR3, the DNA is TGTGCCAGCAGCTTGGGGACATTCAATCAGCCCCAGCATTTT. Translation gives CASSLGTFNQPQHF. The chain is built from TRBV5-5 and TRBJ1-5; D is perhaps TRBD1 (5 bases). CDR3 length: 14 residues. Germline V gene sequence: CDR1 SGHKS, CDR2 YYEKEE (reference sequence). The V end was cut by 0 bases, the J end by 3 bases, with 7 bases between. Full variable domain (remainder filled in from reference TRBV5-5 and TRBJ1-5): DAGVTQSPTHLIKTRGQQVTLRCSPISGHKSVSWYQQVLGQGPQFIFQYYEKEERGRGNFPDRFSARQFPNYSSELNVNALLLGDSALYLCASSLGTFNQPQHFGDGTRLSIL.

The chain recombines TRBV15 with TRBJ1-2; D gene ambiguous. Per germline, CDR1 LNHNV and CDR2 YYDKDF (reference sequence). Trimming shortened V by 4 bases and J by 1 base, and 13 bases separated the two germline ends. The CDR3 runs to 15 residues. The CDR3 loop reads CATSIGRTNNYGYTF. CDR3 in DNA: TGTGCCACCAGCATAGGGAGGACCAATAACTATGGCTACACCTTC. The variable domain in full, completed from reference TRBV15 and TRBJ1-2, reads DAMVIQNPRYQVTQFGKPVTLSCSQTLNHNVMYWYQQKSSQAPKLLFHYYDKDFNNEADTPDNFQSRRPNTSFCFLDIRSPGLGDTAMYLCATSIGRTNNYGYTFGSGTRLTVV.

Here the CDR3 DNA reads TGTGCCAGCAGCTTAATGGAGATTAGCACTGAAGCTTTCTTT. Translated, it gives CASSLMEISTEAFF. The V and J genes are TRBV7-9 and TRBJ1-1; D unclear. V was shortened by 2 bases and J by 4 bases, with 11 bases between the two germline ends. The CDR3 covers 14 residues. Germline CDR1 and CDR2: SEHNR and FQNEAQ (reference sequence).

This clone was detected a few times. The chain links TRBV5-1 to TRBJ1-2, with D possibly matching TRBD1 (6 bases). The germline V and J ends were trimmed by 3 bases and 0 bases, with 15 bases remaining between them. Germline-derived CDR1 and CDR2 are SGHRS and YFSETQ. The CDR3 consists of 16 residues. CDR3 in DNA: TGCGCCAGCAGCTGGGGGGGGACATCTTCTAACTATGGCTACACCTTC. Translated, it gives CASSWGGTSSNYGYTF.

Only a few counts were recorded for this clone. The rearrangement joins TRBV11-2 to TRBJ2-1; TRBD2 might be the D (5 bases). Germline loops: CDR1 SGHAT, CDR2 FQNNGV. The CDR3 contains 16 residues. Trimming stripped 5 bases from V and 8 bases from J, with 22 bases between. The DNA of the CDR3 is TGTGCCAGCAGCGACCGGACTTCACTTAAGAGCGATGAGCAGTTCTTC. Its translation: CASSDRTSLKSDEQFF.

This clone occurred a few times. This chain links TRBV6-1 with TRBJ1-1, with a possible D match to TRBD1 (5 bases). Trimming took off 2 bases at V and 1 base at J, with 8 bases between the two ends. The CDR3 runs to 14 residues. Per germline, CDR1 MNHNS and CDR2 SASEGT. In DNA, the CDR3 is TGTGCCAGCAGTGAAAGGGGCAGGAACACTGAAGCTTTCTTT. As protein: CASSERGRNTEAFF.

This rearrangement joins TRBV5-1 to TRBJ2-6; 7 bases are a match to TRBD1. CDR3 length equals 18 residues. The V gene's germline CDR1 is SGHRS and CDR2 YFSETQ. J gave up 0 bases and V 3 bases, and 9 bases lay outside the gene matches. CDR3: CASSWRQGGGSGANVLTF. The CDR3 region has the DNA TGCGCCAGCAGCTGGAGACAGGGTGGGGGCTCTGGGGCCAACGTCCTGACTTTC.

The genes are TRBV6-1 and TRBJ1-1, with TRBD1 matching 10 bases. V gave up 4 bases and J gave up 4 bases; unmatched junction bases: 9. Germline V gives CDR1 MNHNS, CDR2 SASEGT. This CDR3 has 16 amino acids. The DNA of the CDR3 is TGTGCCAGCAGTGCCCGGACAGGGGGAGGCGGCACTGAAGCTTTCTTT. Its protein product is CASSARTGGGGTEAFF.

CDR3 protein: CASSIAVTSGANVLTF. The CDR3 DNA sequence: TGTGCCAGTAGTATAGCAGTTACCTCTGGGGCCAACGTCCTGACTTTC. V and J are TRBV19 and TRBJ2-6; no clear D. Deletions cut 1 base from V and 0 bases from J, with 7 bases between. CDR3 length equals 16 residues. Germline-derived CDR1 and CDR2 are LNHDA and SQIVND (reference sequence).

V usage is TRBV18 and J usage is TRBJ1-5; perhaps TRBD1 as D (5 bases). This CDR3 has 13 residues. The ends were cut back, 3 bases at V and 4 bases at J, with 7 bases in the middle. CDR1 is KGHSH, CDR2 LQKENI, per germline. The CDR3 nucleotides read TGTGCCAGCTCACCCCACAGGAATCAGCCCCAGCATTTT. Translated, it gives CASSPHRNQPQHF.

The J gene is TRBJ2-7, the V gene TRBV2; 9 bases fit TRBD2. With 3 bases clipped from V and 3 bases from J, the junction kept 9 bases outside the gene matches. Germline V gene sequence: CDR1 SNHLY, CDR2 FYNNEI. The CDR3 spans 16 residues. This chain's CDR3 is CASSEGGTSLSYEQYV. In nucleotides, the CDR3 is TGTGCCAGCAGTGAGGGGGGGACTAGCCTAAGCTACGAGCAGTACGTC.

This chain joins TRBV7-6 and TRBJ2-5, with D maybe TRBD1 (7 bases). Per germline, CDR1 SGHVS and CDR2 FNYEAQ. The CDR3 is made up of 16 amino acids. V gave up 1 base and J gave up 1 base, with 13 bases separating them. Here the CDR3 reads CASSLGAGGSQETQYF. The CDR3 DNA reads as TGTGCCAGCAGCTTAGGGGCAGGGGGGTCCCAAGAGACCCAGTACTTC.

This clone occurred a few times. The gene calls are TRBV5-1 and TRBJ2-1, with a possible D match to TRBD2 (5 bases). The CDR3 length is 16 residues. CDR1 is SGHRS and CDR2 is YFSETQ in the germline V gene. Trimming left V 4 bases short and J 5 bases short, with 19 bases between. The DNA of the CDR3 is TGCGCCAGCAGCCTCCGACGCGGACTGGCGAACAATGAGCAGTTCTTC. Protein product: CASSLRRGLANNEQFF.

J is TRBJ1-2 and V is TRBV4-1, with a weak D call TRBD1 (5 bases). Germline V CDR1 and CDR2: MGHRA, YSYEKL. Trimming left V 3 bases short and J 2 bases short, with 10 bases between. The CDR3 totals 14 residues. The CDR3 loop reads CASSQDQGNYGYTF. CDR3 nucleotides: TGCGCCAGCAGCCAGGACCAGGGAAACTATGGCTACACCTTC.

This chain connects TRBV5-1 to TRBJ2-5, with TRBD2 matching 16 bases. J gave up 5 bases and V 5 bases, and 12 bases lay outside the gene matches. This CDR3 region has 18 residues. Germline V gene sequence: CDR1 SGHRS, CDR2 YFSETQ. The CDR3 sequence: CASRPGLAGGLRWETQYF. In DNA form, the CDR3 reads TGCGCCAGCAGACCGGGACTAGCGGGAGGGCTTCGTTGGGAGACCCAGTACTTC.

The V and J genes are TRBV6-1 and TRBJ1-2; D might be TRBD1 (5 bases). Trimming shortened V by 5 bases and J by 5 bases, and 18 bases separated the two germline ends. Per germline, CDR1 MNHNS and CDR2 SASEGT. This CDR3 spans 15 amino acids. In nucleotides, the CDR3 is TGTGCCAGCAGTCCGGAGAGACAGAAACATTATGGCTACACCTTC. Protein product: CASSPERQKHYGYTF.

The V call is TRBV4-2, the J call TRBJ1-5; weak D call: TRBD1 (5 bases). Trimming shortened V by 4 bases and J by 1 base, and 11 bases separated the two germline ends. The germline gives CDR1 LGHNA, CDR2 YNFKEQ. CDR3 size: 15 residues. The CDR3 protein is CASSPSRQSNQPQHF. CDR3 DNA: TGTGCCAGCAGCCCCTCTCGACAGAGCAATCAGCCCCAGCATTTT.

The V gene is TRBV6-1, the J gene TRBJ1-2; 7 nucleotides align to TRBD1. This CDR3 is built from 13 residues. The germline V gene encodes CDR1 MNHNS and CDR2 SASEGT. After removal of 7 bases from V and 8 bases from J, the junction contained 10 bases not matched to a gene. CDR3 region: CASMWRQGGGYTF. The CDR3 DNA is TGTGCCAGCATGTGGAGACAGGGCGGGGGCTACACCTTC.

V usage is TRBV30 and J usage is TRBJ1-5, with D possibly matching TRBD1 (5 bases). CDR1 and CDR2 from the germline V gene are GTSNPN and SVGIG (reference sequence). CDR3 length: 15 amino acids. V was trimmed by 5 bases and J by 3 bases, leaving 17 bases between them. The CDR3 DNA reads TGTGCCTGGGGGCAGGGTGAGCGGGCCAATCAGCCCCAGCATTTT. Protein sequence: CAWGQGERANQPQHF.

This rearrangement joins TRBV6-5 to TRBJ1-1, with 11 bases that match TRBD1. This CDR3 contains 14 residues. V lost 8 bases and J lost 5; bases outside the gene matches: 7. Germline CDR1 reads MNHEY; CDR2 reads SVGAGI. The CDR3 sequence: CASCPGTGGTEAFF. CDR3 sequence (DNA): TGTGCCAGCTGCCCCGGGACAGGGGGAACTGAAGCTTTCTTT.

The chain combines TRBV18 with TRBJ2-5; D not certain. Germline values: CDR1 KGHSH, CDR2 LQKENI. V was clipped by 0 bases and J by 4 bases, with 6 bases between them. The CDR3 has 13 residues. In DNA, the CDR3 is TGTGCCAGCTCACCACCGTATCGAGAGACCCAGTACTTC. It yields the protein CASSPPYRETQYF.

The chain links TRBV18 to TRBJ1-5; TRBD1 is a possible D gene (6 bases). Germline lookup yields CDR1 KGHSH and CDR2 LQKENI. CDR3 length: 15 amino acids. V was pared by 2 bases and J by 7 bases, with 15 bases between. Here the CDR3 reads CASSPASSRGQPQHF. The DNA for the CDR3 is TGTGCCAGCTCACCAGCCAGCTCCAGGGGACAGCCCCAGCATTTT.